This section outlines one TCR beta chain sequence together with its context. The data were taken from a study of OX40 agonist ivuxolimab in advanced cancers. Study at large: Patients received intravenous ivuxolimab every 2 weeks at 0.01 to 10 mg/kg. Age averaged about 60 years (range roughly 20 to 90), and 80% to 90% were male.

TCRdb's copy holds only in-frame clones and misses some; the assay was immunoSEQ multiplex PCR. The sample yields some 43,000 clones, about 90% seen once. The receptor's source is an adult with an advanced solid tumor such as melanoma, head and neck, liver or kidney cancer. The sample in question was CD4+ or CD8+ T cells sorted from blood, obtained in a trial of the OX40 agonist ivuxolimab.

CDR3 sequence reads: CASSQDRIQTNSPLHF. The CDR3, as DNA: TGCGCCAGCAGCCAAGATCGGATACAAACTAATTCACCCCTCCACTTT. The rearrangement links TRBV4-3 to TRBJ1-6; D is ambiguous. The CDR3 has 16 amino acids. V lost 0 bases to trimming and J lost 6 bases, with 12 bases between them. From germline, CDR1 is LGHNA and CDR2 YSLEER.